The 7 T cell receptor beta chains reported below all come from one sample, sequenced in a study of cytomegalovirus exposure and HLA in healthy donors. Clones were read by immunoSEQ multiplex PCR, and TCRdb kept only the in-frame ones, dropping some. The sample consists of roughly 60,000 clones, almost 97% of them appearing once. Material for sequencing was PBMCs. The receptors originated from a woman younger than 30 in good health and CMV-seronegative.

The chain is built from TRBV7-2 and TRBJ2-2; D is perhaps TRBD2 (7 bases). This CDR3 has 16 residues. The germline V gene encodes CDR1 SGHTA and CDR2 FQGNSA. Trimming stripped 2 bases from V and 4 bases from J, with 14 bases between. This chain's CDR3 is CASSLRGAGGTGELFF. DNA of the CDR3: TGTGCCAGCAGCTTACGGGGGGCCGGTGGCACCGGGGAGCTGTTTTTT.

The V call is TRBV6-5, the J call TRBJ2-7; possible D gene TRBD2, 6 bases. The V gene's germline CDR1 is MNHEY and CDR2 SVGAGI. The V gene lost 0 bases and the J gene lost 0 bases, with 6 bases spanning the gap. The CDR3 spans 14 residues. CDR3 DNA: TGTGCCAGCAGTTACTCGCGGGACTCCTACGAGCAGTACTTC. The encoded protein is CASSYSRDSYEQYF.

This rearrangement joins TRBV4-3 to TRBJ2-7, with 9 bases identical to TRBD1. In germline, CDR1 is LGHNA, CDR2 YSLEER. The V gene end was trimmed by 8 bases and the J gene end by 0 bases; junction bases not matched to a gene: 8. The CDR3 covers 15 residues. The CDR3 loop reads CASAAKTGGSYEQYF. The CDR3 DNA is TGCGCCAGCGCAGCCAAGACAGGGGGCTCCTACGAGCAGTACTTC.

The V and J genes are TRBV4-3 and TRBJ2-3; TRBD2 agrees at 11 bases. V was clipped by 4 bases and J by 2 bases; unmatched bases: 5. The CDR3 has 16 residues. Germline assignment: CDR1 LGHNA and CDR2 YSLEER. CDR3 bases: TGCGCCAGCAGCCCCCGACTAGCGGGGTACACAGATACGCAGTATTTT. It specifies CASSPRLAGYTDTQYF.

The chain combines TRBV28 with TRBJ2-2, with D tentatively TRBD2 (6 bases). V was pared by 1 base and J by 7 bases, with 13 bases between. The CDR3 spans 15 residues. Germline V gene data show CDR1 as MDHEN and CDR2 as SYDVKM. The CDR3 sequence: CASSLLGRGGGELFF. DNA for the CDR3: TGTGCCAGCAGTTTATTAGGGCGGGGCGGCGGGGAGCTGTTTTTT.

The genes are TRBV7-2 and TRBJ2-7; 13 nucleotides line up with TRBD2. Germline assignment: CDR1 SGHTA and CDR2 FQGNSA. This CDR3 contains 17 residues. The V gene end was trimmed by 1 base and the J gene end by 7 bases; junction bases not matched to a gene: 10. The CDR3 is CASSLVGGGLAGLEQYF. The CDR3 DNA follows: TGTGCCAGCAGCTTAGTCGGTGGGGGACTAGCGGGGCTTGAGCAGTACTTC.

The rearrangement uses TRBV15 and TRBJ1-4; the D is unclear. Trimming pared 0 bases from V and 8 bases from J, leaving 7 bases between. The CDR3 spans 13 residues. Germline lookup yields CDR1 LNHNV and CDR2 YYDKDF (reference sequence). CDR3 nucleotides: TGTGCCACCAGCAGAGAAGGAGGAGAAAAACTGTTTTTT. Translated, it gives CATSREGGEKLFF.